This T cell receptor beta chain was observed in a study of low-dose radiotherapy and immunotherapy resistance in tumors (dated 2022 in TCRdb). In terms of the full investigation: In Cohort 1, 0.5 Gy per fraction was delivered every 2 weeks, and a total PTV dose of 6.5 Gy was prescribed. Patients in Cohort 2 were given 1 Gy per fraction every two weeks, for a total of 13 Gy across 26 weeks. Patients were given nivolumab as a 240 mg flat dose every two weeks and ipilimumab at 1 mg/kg every six weeks, with both drugs delivered intravenously. Intravenous cyclophosphamide at 200 mg/m2 was administered every two weeks, one day ahead of each radiation and immunotherapy administration. Starting on cycle 1 day 1, patients took 300 mg of aspirin by mouth once daily for four cycles. The trial did not randomize participants into treatment groups. Eight patients were included in the translational analysis: three from the first dose cohort and the first five from the second dose cohort.

First-strand cDNA was synthesized with Superscript III and a set of TRAV- and TRBV-specific primers, covering both TCRalpha and TCRbeta chains. A roughly 19-cycle PCR with Phusion amplified the TCRs, pairing a constant-region primer with the adapter that was attached to the V primers. The isolated mRNA was amplified using the MessageAmp II aRNA Amplification Kit, with in vitro transcription performed for approximately 16 hours at 37 degrees C. The Dynabeads mRNA DIRECT Purification Kit was used to isolate mRNA for TCR sequencing. Indexed Illumina adapters were added in a second Phusion PCR of roughly 25 cycles, after which AMPure XP beads were used to purify the products. For the original study's pipeline: Using custom Perl scripts, TCR sequences encoding the same protein were pooled, out-of-frame sequences were removed, and the abundance of each clonotype was computed. Any TCR sequence backed by just one read was left out of the analysis. Shannon entropy, Gini index, clonality, richness, and the frequency of TCRs shared between repertoires were included as repertoire metrics. Through fastp at Q25 and MiXCR, TCRdb rebuilt clones from the public reads, retaining in-frame beta chains. Under each unique CDR3 protein, matching rows form one entry showing the most common genes and DNA. TCRdb, rather than the study authors, made the V and J calls. This sample has roughly 14,000 distinct CDR3 sequences in its table, and around three fifths of those were observed once. In total, the top ten clones hold less than 8.5% of the sample.

Donors were enrolled in RACIN, a single-arm phase I dose-escalation trial combining nivolumab, ipilimumab, aspirin, low-dose cyclophosphamide and low-dose radiotherapy. Patients were eligible if they had advanced solid tumors that were TIL-negative. Points on this clonotype: Its antigen specificity is not known. No clone much larger than this one lies a single base away; base qualities are absent.

The germline V gene supplies CDR1 SGHRS and CDR2 YFSETQ. V is cut back by 1 base and J by 0 bases, with 0 bases in the junction unmatched. Taken from cysteine to phenylalanine, the CDR3 has 15 residues. CDR3 DNA is the only sequence kept; it has 45 bases, read in frame from the first base. The chain uses TRBV5-1 and TRBJ2-2; 7 central bases correspond to TRBD2. This TCR derives from a human donor with advanced metastatic prostate, ovarian, gallbladder or colorectal cancer (not recorded which). This table probably holds off-target reads from a library built for another chain. The nucleotides read TGCGCCAGCAGCTTGCTAGCGGCGAACACCGGGGAGCTGTTTTTT. This gives the protein CASSLLAANTGELFF.